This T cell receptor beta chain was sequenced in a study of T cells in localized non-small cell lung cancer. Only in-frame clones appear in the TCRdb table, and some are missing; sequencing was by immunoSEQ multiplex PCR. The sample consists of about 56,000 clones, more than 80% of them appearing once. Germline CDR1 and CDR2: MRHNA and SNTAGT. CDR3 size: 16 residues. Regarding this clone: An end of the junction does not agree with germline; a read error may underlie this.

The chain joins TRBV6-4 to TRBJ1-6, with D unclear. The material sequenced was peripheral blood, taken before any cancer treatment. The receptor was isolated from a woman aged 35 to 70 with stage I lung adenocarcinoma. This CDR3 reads CASSYSFEFYNSPLHF. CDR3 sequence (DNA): TGTGCCAGCAGTTACTCGTTCGAGTTCTATAATTCACCCCTCCACTTT.